These 22 T cell receptor beta chains originate from one sample sequenced in a study of cytomegalovirus exposure and HLA in healthy donors. The PCR contained 60 Vbeta and 13 Jbeta primers. Repertoires were generated with immunoSEQ multiplex PCR, while TCRdb's copy carries only in-frame clones and drops some. The table shows approximately 89,000 clones, with 60% to 80% occurring only once. The sequenced sample consisted of PBMCs. These receptors were obtained from a female donor in good health and CMV-seronegative.

The chain uses TRBV19 and TRBJ2-7; 8 bases match TRBD1. The CDR3 is 12 amino acids. Germline V gene data show CDR1 as LNHDA and CDR2 as SQIVND (reference sequence). V lost 10 bases and J lost 1; bases outside the gene matches: 3. This CDR3 is CATRQGSYEQYF. CDR3 in DNA: TGTGCCACCAGACAGGGGTCCTACGAGCAGTACTTC.

V gene TRBV5-8 combines with J gene TRBJ1-2, with 8 positions matching TRBD1. The germline gives CDR1 SGHTS, CDR2 YDEGEE. Trimming took 3 bases from V and 8 from J; bases not matched to a gene: 6. CDR3 length equals 13 residues. CDR3 protein: CASSSRDRRGYTF. The CDR3 coding sequence is TGTGCCAGCAGCTCCCGGGACAGGAGGGGCTACACCTTC.

This clone was seen more than once but under ten times. The chain has TRBV4-3 and TRBJ2-7; 11 bases align to TRBD1. The V gene end was trimmed by 1 base and the J gene end by 4 bases; junction bases not matched to a gene: 12. CDR1 and CDR2 from the germline V gene are LGHNA and YSLEER. This CDR3 has 18 residues. DNA for the CDR3: TGCGCCAGCAGCCAAGTCCTAGACGGGACAGGGGGGCAGTACGAGCAGTACTTC. It specifies CASSQVLDGTGGQYEQYF.

CDR3 protein: CASSLVAGESNEQFF. Written as DNA, the CDR3 is TGTGCCAGCAGCTTGGTGGCGGGGGAGAGCAATGAGCAGTTCTTC. V gene TRBV5-4 combines with J gene TRBJ2-1; 7 bases fit TRBD2. CDR1 and CDR2 (germline): SGHNT, YYREEE (reference sequence). CDR3 size: 15 residues. The J segment lost 6 bases and the V segment lost 0 bases, leaving 6 bases of the junction unmatched. Full variable domain (rest looked up from reference TRBV5-4 and TRBJ2-1): ETGVTQSPTHLIKTRGQQVTLRCSSQSGHNTVSWYQQALGQGPQFIFQYYREEENGRGNFPPRFSGLQFPNYSSELNVNALELDDSALYLCASSLVAGESNEQFFGPGTRLTVL.

A word on this clone: One end of the junction is discordant with germline, which a read error may explain. The rearrangement links TRBV2 to TRBJ2-7, with D maybe TRBD1 (5 bases). The CDR3 runs 12 residues. Germline CDR1 SNHLY, CDR2 FYNNEI. CDR3 region: CASSEIRRQPGF. The CDR3, as DNA: TGTGCCAGCAGTGAAATTCGGAGACAGCCTGGCTTC.

J is TRBJ1-1 and V is TRBV19; D is perhaps TRBD1 (5 bases). Germline V gives CDR1 LNHDA, CDR2 SQIVND (reference sequence). Trimming shortened V by 5 bases and J by 11 bases, and 18 bases separated the two germline ends. The CDR3 loop spans 13 amino acids. CDR3 nucleotides: TGTGCCAGTAGTCCCGACAGATTCCGGAAGGCTTTCTTT. Its translation: CASSPDRFRKAFF.

The genes are TRBV6-1 and TRBJ2-7; TRBD2 matches at 10 bases. CDR3 length: 15 residues. Germline CDR1 and CDR2: MNHNS and SASEGT. V gave up 2 bases and J gave up 5 bases; unmatched junction bases: 6. The CDR3 coding sequence is TGTGCCAGCAGTGAAAAGGCTAGCGGGAGAAACGAGCAGTACTTC. As protein: CASSEKASGRNEQYF.

The chain has TRBV5-6 and TRBJ1-5; 9 nucleotides agree with TRBD1. The CDR3 is made up of 14 amino acids. V dropped 3 bases and J dropped 2; count of bases not matched to a gene: 0. Germline V gene lookup returns CDR1 SGHDT and CDR2 YYEEEE. CDR3 amino acids: CASSWTGGNQPQHF. CDR3 in DNA: TGTGCCAGCAGCTGGACAGGGGGCAATCAGCCCCAGCATTTT.

V gene TRBV10-1 combines with J gene TRBJ1-2; no definite D call. Germline lookup yields CDR1 WNHNN and CDR2 SYGVQD (reference sequence). The CDR3 is 11 amino acids. The ends were cut back, 9 bases at V and 6 bases at J, with 11 bases in the middle. The CDR3 DNA reads as TGCGCCAGTTCGGTTCTCGATGGCTACACCTTC. This codes for CASSVLDGYTF.

The rearrangement joins TRBV30 to TRBJ2-3; the match to TRBD2 covers 9 bases. This CDR3 has 14 residues. CDR1 and CDR2 (germline): GTSNPN, SVGIG (reference sequence). The V segment lost 2 bases and the J segment 3 bases; nucleotides outside the gene matches: 3. In nucleotides, the CDR3 is TGTGCCTGGAGTAAAAGCGGGGGGACAGATACGCAGTATTTT. Protein product: CAWSKSGGTDTQYF. Full variable domain (remainder filled in from reference TRBV30 and TRBJ2-3): SQTIHQWPATLVQPVGSPLSLECTVEGTSNPNLYWYRQAAGRGLQLLFYSVGIGQISSEVPQNLSASRPQDRQFILSSKKLLLSDSGFYLCAWSKSGGTDTQYFGPGTRLTVL.

V gene TRBV7-9 combines with J gene TRBJ2-3; 9 bases match TRBD1. The V gene end was trimmed by 2 bases and the J gene end by 6 bases; junction bases not matched to a gene: 9. Germline lookup yields CDR1 SEHNR and CDR2 FQNEAQ (reference sequence). There are 16 residues in the CDR3. CDR3 sequence reads: CASSLRTGGKPDTQYF. Here the CDR3 DNA reads TGTGCCAGCAGCTTACGAACAGGGGGCAAACCGGATACGCAGTATTTT.

This clone was seen only a few times. Its ends do not fully match the called genes, so a read error is possible. This chain joins TRBV5-1 and TRBJ1-4, with a weak D call TRBD1 (5 bases). CDR1 is SGHRS, CDR2 YFSETQ, per germline. The CDR3 is made up of 17 amino acids. CDR3 DNA sequence: TGCGTCAGCAGGTCCCCCTCCGAGCGGGGGGGGAATGAAAAACTGTTTTTT. Amino acid sequence: CVSRSPSERGGNEKLFF.

This clone turned up a few times. The rearrangement uses TRBV10-3 and TRBJ1-1; 7 nucleotides match TRBD1. Per the germline V gene, CDR1 is ENHRY and CDR2 is SYGVKD. J lost 0 bases, V lost 6 bases, and 4 bases had no gene match. CDR3 length: 14 amino acids. The CDR3 sequence is CAISGTALNTEAFF. CDR3 coding DNA: TGTGCCATCAGCGGGACAGCTTTGAACACTGAAGCTTTCTTT.

CDR3 sequence reads: CASSPVAGKMNTEAFF. In nucleotides, the CDR3 is TGTGCCAGCAGTCCAGTCGCGGGGAAAATGAACACTGAAGCTTTCTTT. The chain has TRBV27 and TRBJ1-1; no reliable D call. Germline CDR1 MNHEY, CDR2 SMNVEV (reference sequence). CDR3 length: 16 residues. Trimming removed 5 bases from V and 0 bases from J, with 16 bases in between.

The chain joins TRBV9 to TRBJ1-4, with a weak D call TRBD1 (5 bases). The CDR3 runs 14 residues. Deletions cut 1 base from V and 7 bases from J, with 11 bases between. In germline, CDR1 is SGDLS, CDR2 YYNGEE. This CDR3 reads CASSVSGLGEKLFF. In DNA form, the CDR3 reads TGTGCCAGCAGCGTATCAGGGCTTGGTGAAAAACTGTTTTTT.

This clone was counted only a few times. V gene TRBV29-1 combines with J gene TRBJ2-3; 9 positions match TRBD1. Trimming cost V 6 bases and J 5 bases; bases outside gene matches: 3. The CDR3 is made up of 12 amino acids. Looked up from germline, CDR1 is SQVTM and CDR2 is ANQGSEA. The CDR3 loop reads CSVGQGGDTQYF. The CDR3, as DNA: TGCAGCGTGGGACAGGGTGGAGATACGCAGTATTTT.

The chain recombines TRBV29-1 with TRBJ1-2; D not resolved. Germline V gene lookup returns CDR1 SQVTM and CDR2 ANQGSEA. The CDR3 has 13 residues. The ends were cut back, 6 bases at V and 2 bases at J, with 13 bases in the middle. In DNA, the CDR3 is TGCAGCGTCGCTAATACAGAGAACTATGGCTACACCTTC. Its protein product is CSVANTENYGYTF.

V and J are TRBV2 and TRBJ1-3; no clear D gene. Germline-derived CDR1 and CDR2 are SNHLY and FYNNEI. The CDR3 spans 15 residues. V was cut by 5 bases and J by 0 bases, with 11 bases left in between. CDR3 protein: CASSSRVNSGNTIYF. CDR3 nucleotide sequence: TGTGCCAGCAGTTCACGGGTGAACTCTGGAAACACCATATATTTT.

The CDR3 bases are TGTGCCAGCAGCCAAGCCCGGGACAGGAACTATGGCTACACCTTC. The encoded protein is CASSQARDRNYGYTF. The rearrangement joins TRBV14 to TRBJ1-2, with 8 bases matching TRBD1. This CDR3 contains 15 residues. V shed 1 base, J shed 2 bases, and the junction held 3 bases outside the gene matches. CDR1 and CDR2 (germline): SGHDN, FVKESK.

V is TRBV15 and J is TRBJ2-7; 7 bases match TRBD2. CDR1 is LNHNV and CDR2 is YYDKDF in the germline V gene (reference sequence). After removal of 4 bases from V and 0 bases from J, the junction contained 6 bases not matched to a gene. CDR3 size: 15 residues. CDR3 sequence: CATSTRASGSYEQYF. The DNA for the CDR3 is TGTGCCACCAGCACGCGGGCTAGCGGCTCCTACGAGCAGTACTTC.

The V gene is TRBV2, the J gene TRBJ1-2, with a tentative D call TRBD1 (6 bases). This CDR3 is built from 13 residues. Germline V gene data show CDR1 as SNHLY and CDR2 as FYNNEI. Trimming cost V 6 bases and J 6 bases, with 14 bases left between them. CDR3 DNA sequence: TGTGCCAGCAGAGAGGACAGCTATAATGGCTACACCTTC. Translating gives CASREDSYNGYTF.

V is TRBV5-4 and J is TRBJ1-2; D remains ambiguous. Germline assignment: CDR1 SGHNT and CDR2 YYREEE (reference sequence). V dropped 0 bases and J dropped 6 bases, with 9 bases sitting between them. CDR3 length equals 13 residues. In DNA, the CDR3 is TGTGCCAGCAGCTTGGAATGGACTAATGGCTACACCTTC. This translates into CASSLEWTNGYTF.